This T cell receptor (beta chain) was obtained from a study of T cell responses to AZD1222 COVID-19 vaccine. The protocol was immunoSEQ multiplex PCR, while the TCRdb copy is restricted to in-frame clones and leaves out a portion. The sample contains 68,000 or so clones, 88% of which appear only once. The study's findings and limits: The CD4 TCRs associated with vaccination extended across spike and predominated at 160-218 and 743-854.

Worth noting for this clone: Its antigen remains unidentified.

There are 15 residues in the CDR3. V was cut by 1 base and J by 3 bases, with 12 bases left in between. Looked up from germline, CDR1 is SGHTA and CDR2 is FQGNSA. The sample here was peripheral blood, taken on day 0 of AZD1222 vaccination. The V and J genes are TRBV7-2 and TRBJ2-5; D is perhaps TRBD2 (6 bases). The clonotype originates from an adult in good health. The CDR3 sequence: CASSLVSLAKETQYF. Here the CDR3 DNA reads TGTGCCAGCAGCTTAGTCAGTCTAGCGAAAGAGACCCAGTACTTC.